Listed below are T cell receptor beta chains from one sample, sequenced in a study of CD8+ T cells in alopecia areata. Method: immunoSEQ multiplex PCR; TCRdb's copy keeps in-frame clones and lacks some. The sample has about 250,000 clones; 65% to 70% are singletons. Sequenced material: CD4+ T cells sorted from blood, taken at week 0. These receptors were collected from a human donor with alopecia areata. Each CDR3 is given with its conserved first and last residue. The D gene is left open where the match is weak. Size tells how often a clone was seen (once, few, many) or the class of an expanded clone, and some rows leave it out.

CDR3: CAISVTAGHQETQYF; D: NA; size: NA; J: TRBJ2-5; length: 15; V: TRBV10-3
CDR3: CATSRAGGTYNEQFF; D: TRBD2; size: once; J: TRBJ2-1; length: 15; V: TRBV15
CDR3: CASSPTTRGGTEAFF; D: NA; size: NA; J: TRBJ1-1; length: 15; V: TRBV18
CDR3: CASSLEGISPLHF; D: NA; size: NA; J: TRBJ1-6; length: 13; V: TRBV5-1
CDR3: CASSPSPRGNQPQHF; D: NA; size: NA; J: TRBJ1-5; length: 15; V: TRBV4-1
CDR3: CASSTGQGAYEQYF; D: TRBD1; size: NA; J: TRBJ2-7; length: 14; V: TRBV11-1
CDR3: CASSRLGPGASYEQYF; D: NA; size: NA; J: TRBJ2-7; length: 16; V: TRBV5-6
CDR3: CASSSKWDRASSYNSPLHF; D: TRBD1; size: NA; J: TRBJ1-6; length: 19; V: TRBV7-2
CDR3: CASSLIQGVNTEAFF; D: NA; size: NA; J: TRBJ1-1; length: 15; V: TRBV27
CDR3: CASRQARTYNSPLHF; D: NA; size: NA; J: TRBJ1-6; length: 15; V: TRBV4-2
CDR3: CSVLGRAGAEAFF; D: NA; size: NA; J: TRBJ1-1; length: 13; V: TRBV29-1
CDR3: CASSLVFGRSNQPQHF; D: NA; size: NA; J: TRBJ1-5; length: 16; V: TRBV27
CDR3: CASSQDPGMGGYTF; D: NA; size: NA; J: TRBJ1-2; length: 14; V: TRBV4-2
CDR3: CSVGQGGNYGYTF; D: NA; size: NA; J: TRBJ1-2; length: 13; V: TRBV29-1
CDR3: CASRGTGGLRGQPQHF; D: TRBD1; size: NA; J: TRBJ1-5; length: 16; V: TRBV2